This is a list of T cell receptor beta chains from one sample in a study of early T cells in non-severe SARS-CoV-2 infection. From the 5' RACE reads, TCRdb called clonotypes with MiXCR, one entry per CDR3 protein. In the table there are 70,000 to 85,000 distinct CDR3 sequences, less than 15% of which are singletons. The material was whole blood, obtained at baseline. The source is an adult who was a healthcare worker with PCR-confirmed SARS-CoV-2 infection or an uninfected control (not recorded which). The donor label of this sample is uncertain. Each CDR3 is given with its conserved first and last residue. The order of the fields is CDR3 protein, V gene, J gene.

CDR3 protein: CASNPGGGLYNEQYF
V gene: TRBV11-2
J gene: TRBJ2-7

CDR3 protein: CASSPDASGGAYEQYF
V gene: TRBV7-2
J gene: TRBJ2-7

CDR3 protein: CASSAGLAGETDTQYF
V gene: TRBV5-1
J gene: TRBJ2-3

CDR3 protein: CASGGQLITDGAFF
V gene: TRBV21-1
J gene: TRBJ1-1

CDR3 protein: CASSQGLAAYEQYF
V gene: TRBV3-1
J gene: TRBJ2-7

CDR3 protein: CASSEWGGQNGYTF
V gene: TRBV25-1
J gene: TRBJ1-2

CDR3 protein: CASSYLPRRRRDTEAFF
V gene: TRBV6-5
J gene: TRBJ1-1

CDR3 protein: CATTGGRTEAFF
V gene: TRBV10-3
J gene: TRBJ1-1

CDR3 protein: CSATGTSDTDTQYF
V gene: TRBV20-1
J gene: TRBJ2-3

CDR3 protein: CASSLTGSNTGELFF
V gene: TRBV7-3
J gene: TRBJ2-2

CDR3 protein: CASSLDYRGPYEQYF
V gene: TRBV11-2
J gene: TRBJ2-7

CDR3 protein: CASTIHTANYGYTF
V gene: TRBV28
J gene: TRBJ1-2

CDR3 protein: CAISQGNTEAFF
V gene: TRBV10-3
J gene: TRBJ1-1

CDR3 protein: CASSLESGSAPLHF
V gene: TRBV7-2
J gene: TRBJ1-6

CDR3 protein: CASSSRGRTSGSEQYF
V gene: TRBV5-1
J gene: TRBJ2-7

CDR3 protein: CSASLLGRPEAFF
V gene: TRBV20-1
J gene: TRBJ1-1

CDR3 protein: CASRIQGATEAFF
V gene: TRBV2
J gene: TRBJ1-1

CDR3 protein: CAWRMDRGVPEAFF
V gene: TRBV30
J gene: TRBJ1-1

CDR3 protein: CASSRTGTGADQPQHF
V gene: TRBV19
J gene: TRBJ1-5

CDR3 protein: CASTFTGVHEQYF
V gene: TRBV25-1
J gene: TRBJ2-7

CDR3 protein: CASSVGGSSTDTQYF
V gene: TRBV9
J gene: TRBJ2-3

CDR3 protein: CASSPLSGSSYEQYF
V gene: TRBV18
J gene: TRBJ2-7

CDR3 protein: CASSWGQNYGYTF
V gene: TRBV28
J gene: TRBJ1-2

CDR3 protein: CASSESGTSGRALFF
V gene: TRBV10-1
J gene: TRBJ2-2

CDR3 protein: CSALLAATDTQYF
V gene: TRBV20-1
J gene: TRBJ2-3

CDR3 protein: CASRTTGRGNEQFF
V gene: TRBV12-3/TRBV12-4
J gene: TRBJ2-1

CDR3 protein: CASRTGGYGYTF
V gene: TRBV19
J gene: TRBJ1-2

CDR3 protein: CASSSTYGYTF
V gene: TRBV25-1
J gene: TRBJ1-2

CDR3 protein: CASSKGGGTSTDTQYF
V gene: TRBV21-1
J gene: TRBJ2-3

CDR3 protein: CASSFSVETGELFF
V gene: TRBV11-2
J gene: TRBJ2-2

CDR3 protein: CASTKRLAGGHSGELFF
V gene: TRBV6-2/TRBV6-3
J gene: TRBJ2-2

CDR3 protein: CASSPESYEQYF
V gene: TRBV11-2
J gene: TRBJ2-7

CDR3 protein: CASSPRSRGNTEAFF
V gene: TRBV18
J gene: TRBJ1-1

CDR3 protein: CSAWDRGRDTEAFF
V gene: TRBV29-1
J gene: TRBJ1-1

CDR3 protein: CAISDGETQYF
V gene: TRBV10-3
J gene: TRBJ2-5

CDR3 protein: CSAAGSSYNEQFF
V gene: TRBV20-1
J gene: TRBJ2-1

CDR3 protein: CASSQFLQNEQFF
V gene: TRBV14
J gene: TRBJ2-1

CDR3 protein: CASSVSGPSVIPYNEQFF
V gene: TRBV7-3
J gene: TRBJ2-1

CDR3 protein: CASSQSGVFTRSDYGYTF
V gene: TRBV9
J gene: TRBJ1-2

CDR3 protein: CASSLVDSRSYEQYF
V gene: TRBV7-6
J gene: TRBJ2-7

CDR3 protein: CAISIGTGGDGYTF
V gene: TRBV10-3
J gene: TRBJ1-2

CDR3 protein: CAAGDGYYEQYF
V gene: TRBV10-3
J gene: TRBJ2-7

CDR3 protein: CASSQYGSNTEAFF
V gene: TRBV4-1
J gene: TRBJ1-1

CDR3 protein: CASSLDPGTGINGYTF
V gene: TRBV5-5
J gene: TRBJ1-2

CDR3 protein: CASSQGTGDNQPQHF
V gene: TRBV4-3
J gene: TRBJ1-5

CDR3 protein: CASSLGRGPETQYF
V gene: TRBV7-9
J gene: TRBJ2-5

CDR3 protein: CASSYTYDTDTQYF
V gene: TRBV2
J gene: TRBJ2-3

CDR3 protein: CASSQGVAGLYEQYF
V gene: TRBV4-3
J gene: TRBJ2-7